The text below deals with one T cell receptor beta chain. This record belongs to a study of blood T cell dynamics during melanoma immunotherapy. Germline CDR1 reads SGHKS; CDR2 reads YYEKEE (reference sequence). V gave up 4 bases and J gave up 0 bases, with 15 bases separating them. The CDR3 is made up of 16 amino acids. Clones were read by immunoSEQ multiplex PCR, and TCRdb kept only the in-frame ones, dropping some. The table lists about 6,000 clones, 80% of them singletons. Time point indicated: week 3, after first cycle of checkpoint inhibitor. This TCR was sampled from a human donor with melanoma. This chain connects TRBV5-5 to TRBJ2-3; D is perhaps TRBD2 (6 bases). The sequencing used blood, collected from a patient treated with checkpoint blockade. CDR3 sequence reads: CASSAGTAFSTDTQYF. CDR3 coding DNA: TGTGCCAGCAGCGCCGGGACTGCCTTTAGCACAGATACGCAGTATTTT.